This TCR beta chain was captured in a study of blood T cell repertoires in COVID-19. Measured with immunoSEQ multiplex PCR; TCRdb has only the in-frame clones, and not every one. This repertoire shows about 150,000 clones, 65% to 85% found once; its top ten account for 5%. The count of this clone is one. The CDR3 sequence is 15 residues long. J lost 1 base, V lost 5 bases, and 5 bases had no gene match. Germline CDR1 SEHNR, CDR2 FQNEAQ (reference sequence). The source is a woman aged 45 to 65 with acute or convalescent COVID-19. V gene TRBV7-9 combines with J gene TRBJ2-1, with 7 bases aligning to TRBD1. Sequencing used peripheral blood. The CDR3 loop is CASSRQTGSYNEQFF. In DNA form, the CDR3 reads TGTGCCAGCAGCCGTCAGACAGGGTCCTACAATGAGCAGTTCTTC.